What follows describes a single T cell receptor beta chain. Antigen unknown. PCR involved 60 Vbeta and 13 Jbeta primers. Sequencing was performed with immunoSEQ multiplex PCR; in TCRdb, only in-frame clones are kept and a portion is missing. This sample's table reports roughly 78,000 clones. There are 11 residues in the CDR3. The ends were cut back, 2 bases at V and 6 bases at J, with 5 bases in the middle. Germline V gene data show CDR1 as SGHRS and CDR2 as YFSETQ. This specimen belongs to a study of cytomegalovirus exposure and HLA in healthy donors. Notes on the study in general: Usually a TCR sequence was rare, but some public TCRs were found in many donors.

This clonotype was sampled from a boy between 10 and 17 years old in good health and CMV-seronegative. Sequenced: PBMCs. The rearrangement uses TRBV5-1 and TRBJ2-5; D remains ambiguous. CDR3 in amino acids: CASSFVKTQYF. Here the CDR3 DNA reads TGCGCCAGCAGCTTTGTAAAGACCCAGTACTTC.